This TCR beta chain was identified in a study of OX40 agonist ivuxolimab in advanced cancers. Looking at the study overall: Ivuxolimab was a fully human IgG2 agonistic monoclonal antibody targeting the costimulatory receptor OX40 (CD134). Intravenous ivuxolimab was administered to patients every 2 weeks at six dose levels: 0.01, 0.1, 0.3, 1.5, 3 and 10 mg/kg. Of the 50 or so patients in dose escalation, about 19 had hepatocellular carcinoma, about 15 had melanoma, 9 had renal cell carcinoma and 9 had head and neck cancer. In the dose-escalation cohort, around four fifths of patients were male, and the mean age was roughly 60 years with a range of roughly 20 to 79. Prior anti-PD-1, anti-PD-L1 or anti-CTLA-4 therapy was permitted, and checkpoint inhibitors had been received by about 36% of dose-escalation patients. Partial responses were achieved by three dose-escalation patients, of whom one had hepatocellular carcinoma and two had cutaneous melanoma. The purpose of peripheral TCRbeta sequencing was to test whether ivuxolimab changed TCR sequence diversity and led to clonal T-cell expansion. The monotherapy dose-escalation portion (N of about 57 patients) of the phase I ivuxolimab trial is reported in the paper.

Concerning this clone: The antigen it binds to is not known. The input lacks base qualities; no much larger clone sits a single base away.

Patients with autoimmune disease history or receiving systemic immunosuppression were excluded from the trial. Peripheral blood for TCR sequencing was collected from all dose cohorts at baseline, on cycle 4 day 1, and on cycle 7 day 1. Samples came from an open-label, multicenter, first-in-human phase I dose-escalation trial of ivuxolimab. The trial enrolled adults with locally advanced or metastatic head and neck squamous cell, hepatocellular, melanoma or renal cell carcinoma. CD4+ and CD8+ T cells were sorted separately from peripheral blood before TCR sequencing. Findings and caveats that apply to the study as a whole: Antigen specificity was not determined for the clonally expanded peripheral T cells. At doses of 0.1 to 3.0 mg/kg, clonal expansion of both CD4+ and CD8+ blood T cells was observed from baseline to week 6. In the 0.1-3.0 mg/kg groups, partial responders were among the patients with the lowest normalized peripheral clonal expansion, particularly in CD8+ T cells. After ivuxolimab, CD8+ T cells had more expanded clones than CD4+ T cells on average. Low levels of normalized T-cell clonal expansion were also seen in some patients who did not respond.

To sequence the TCRbeta CDR3 region, genomic DNA was isolated from the sorted cells. The immunoSEQ Assay was used to sequence the TCRbeta CDR3 regions. The table was pulled from immuneACCESS by TCRdb, which kept in-frame rearrangements only. Such tables lose some clones; where checked, under half of the loss comes from unresolved V genes, and the rest has no known cause. For this sample there are 80,000 to 95,000 clones; roughly 93% appear just once. The leading ten clones occupy 0.71% of the sample. Measured from the cysteine to the phenylalanine, the CDR3 is 15 residues long. Of all the DNA, just the CDR3 is kept, 45 bases in frame from base 1. Per the germline V gene, SQVTM is the CDR1 and ANQGSEA is the CDR2. Between the V and J ends, shortened by 3 bases and 11 bases respectively, the junction contains 24 bases.

Sequencing was performed on CD4+ or CD8+ T cells sorted from blood, taken in a trial of the OX40 agonist ivuxolimab. The TCR originated in an adult with an advanced solid tumor such as melanoma, head and neck, liver or kidney cancer. The V and J segments used are TRBV29-1 and TRBJ2-3; TRBD1 is perhaps the D gene, given 5 matching bases. DNA sequence: TGCAGCGTTGAGCAATGGTTGGGGCCCGATACGAGGCAGTATTTT. Translated, this is CSVEQWLGPDTRQYF.